This passage covers 9 T cell receptor beta chains from one sample sequenced in a study of regulatory and conventional T cells in RAG deficiency. The sorted conventional CD4+ T cells were CD25-low and CD127-high, with genomic DNA sequenced. TCRdb's table, derived via immunoSEQ multiplex PCR, lists solely in-frame clones and lacks some. The sample consists of just over 30,000 clones, roughly 96% of them appearing once. These data also featured in a second study, about regulatory T cells. That source reports: The PCR used 52 TRBV and 13 TRBJ primers.

The sequenced sample consisted of CD25- CD4+ T cells sorted from blood. All receptors come from a human donor in good health.

The genes are TRBV11-2 and TRBJ2-6; D gene ambiguous. Trimming removed 7 bases at V and 0 bases at J, with 16 bases between. This CDR3 is built from 17 residues. The germline CDR1 and CDR2 sequences are SGHAT and FQNNGV. The CDR3 bases are TGTGCCAGCACCCCTTCGGCAGGCACCTCTGGGGCCAACGTCCTGACTTTC. As protein: CASTPSAGTSGANVLTF.

The DNA for the CDR3 is TGTGCCAGCAGCACCCAGGATACGCAGTATTTT. Residues: CASSTQDTQYF. This chain uses TRBV5-4 with TRBJ2-3; no definite D call. The V gene's germline CDR1 is SGHNT and CDR2 YYREEE (reference sequence). The CDR3 consists of 11 residues. Between the trimmed V and J ends, which lost 4 bases and 6 bases, there was a span of 6 bases.

CDR3 DNA: TGTGCCTGGAGGATAGGCGGGATTCAAGAGACCCAGTACTTC. Translated, it gives CAWRIGGIQETQYF. The chain carries TRBV30 and TRBJ2-5; D possibly corresponds to TRBD2 (6 bases). This CDR3 region has 14 residues. The ends were cut back, 3 bases at V and 2 bases at J, with 13 bases in the middle. Germline loops: CDR1 GTSNPN, CDR2 SVGIG (reference sequence).

The CDR3 sequence: CASSSRRTGGNYMSYEQYF. The CDR3, as DNA: TGTGCCAGCAGCTCCCGACGGACAGGGGGCAATTATATGTCCTACGAGCAGTACTTC. The chain has TRBV7-6 and TRBJ2-7, with 11 bases matching TRBD1. V lost 4 bases and J lost 1; bases outside the gene matches: 15. Germline CDR1 is SGHVS and CDR2 is FNYEAQ. This CDR3 is 19 amino acids long.

This chain uses TRBV5-6 with TRBJ2-5; 11 nucleotides agree with TRBD2. Gene TRBJ2-7 matches the end of the DNA better, so the J call may be wrong. The V gene's germline CDR1 is SGHDT and CDR2 YYEEEE. This CDR3 has 17 residues. The CDR3 nucleotides read TGTGCCAGCAGCTTGGAGTTCACTAGCGGGAGTAACTCCGAGCAGTACTTC. Translating it yields CASSLEFTSGSNSEQYF.

This rearrangement joins TRBV16 to TRBJ2-2; 7 positions match TRBD1. The CDR3 sequence is 13 residues long. V shed 4 bases and J 4 bases; nucleotides not matched to a gene: 0. Germline V gives CDR1 KGHSY, CDR2 FQNENV. The CDR3 reads CASSRQGTGELFF. CDR3 DNA sequence: TGTGCCAGCAGCCGACAGGGCACCGGGGAGCTGTTTTTT.

This chain uses TRBV4-2 with TRBJ2-2; tentatively, D is TRBD1 (6 bases). This CDR3 is 16 amino acids long. V was clipped by 0 bases and J by 7 bases, with 15 bases between them. Germline loops: CDR1 LGHNA, CDR2 YNFKEQ. The chain's CDR3 is CASSQETAGANGELFF. CDR3 in DNA: TGTGCCAGCAGCCAAGAGACGGCAGGGGCTAACGGGGAGCTGTTTTTT.

J is TRBJ1-1 and V is TRBV6-1; D is ambiguous. Germline lookup yields CDR1 MNHNS and CDR2 SASEGT. The length of the CDR3 is 15 residues. V was cut by 0 bases and J by 4 bases, with 12 bases left in between. CDR3 sequence reads: CASSEARTTGTEAFF. CDR3 nucleotides: TGTGCCAGCAGTGAAGCGCGAACTACGGGCACTGAAGCTTTCTTT.

The J gene is TRBJ1-2, the V gene TRBV5-1; 7 bases fit TRBD1. Trimming removed 4 bases from V and 0 bases from J; junction bases left unmatched: 3. This CDR3 is built from 14 residues. Germline V gene data show CDR1 as SGHRS and CDR2 as YFSETQ. CDR3 protein: CASSDGTANYGYTF. CDR3 nucleotide sequence: TGCGCCAGCAGCGACGGGACAGCTAACTATGGCTACACCTTC.